The clone carrying this T cell receptor (beta chain) occurred a few times. Stated time point: newly diagnosed GD, antithyroid drugs for less than 3 months. With RNA extracted from PBMCs as input, the TCR library was made. The data derive from a study of regulatory T cells in long-lasting Graves disease. Libraries of TCR beta came from iRepertoire HTBI primers plus Arm-PCR of CDR3 regions. TCRdb reprocessed the multiplex PCR reads via MiXCR and lists one record per CDR3 protein. The sample shows about 430,000 distinct CDR3 sequences, 15% of them seen only once. The CDR3 has 13 amino acids. V was trimmed by 5 bases and J by 8 bases, leaving 14 bases between them. The same sample was also studied in work on T cells in Graves' hyperthyroidism and ophthalmopathy.

This clonotype originated in a middle-aged woman with Graves disease. This chain uses TRBV12-3 or TRBV12-4 with TRBJ2-3; D is undetermined. The material was peripheral blood mononuclear cells (PBMCs), obtained at new diagnosis, from a patient treated with antithyroid drugs. The CDR3: CASSPRSLGTQYF. The CDR3 nucleotides are TGTGCCAGCAGTCCCCGGTCCCTTGGTACGCAGTATTTT.